This T cell receptor (beta chain) emerged from a study of early T cells in non-severe SARS-CoV-2 infection. For the study at large: The input, bulk RNA from unsorted whole blood, was sequenced, and chains were unpaired.

Broader study findings: VDJdb-based annotation leaned toward anti-spike CD8 responses and missed private and CD4 specificities.

Germline lookup yields CDR1 SGHAT and CDR2 FQNNGV. CDR3 size: 15 residues. Trimming stripped 0 bases from V and 8 bases from J, with 14 bases between. This clonotype has more than one count but fewer than ten. The target antigen is unknown. Each cDNA molecule carried a unique molecular identifier. One entry per CDR3 protein results from TCRdb running MiXCR on the 5' RACE reads. The sample lists some 30,000 distinct CDR3 sequences, approximately 5% occurring once. This clonotype was sampled from an adult who was a healthcare worker with PCR-confirmed SARS-CoV-2 infection or an uninfected control (not recorded which). Sample: whole blood. The chain joins TRBV11-2 to TRBJ2-4, with D possibly being TRBD1 or TRBD2 (5 bases each). The CDR3 loop is CASSLDGGGGDIQYF. Here the CDR3 DNA reads TGTGCCAGCAGCTTAGATGGGGGTGGAGGAGACATTCAGTACTTC.